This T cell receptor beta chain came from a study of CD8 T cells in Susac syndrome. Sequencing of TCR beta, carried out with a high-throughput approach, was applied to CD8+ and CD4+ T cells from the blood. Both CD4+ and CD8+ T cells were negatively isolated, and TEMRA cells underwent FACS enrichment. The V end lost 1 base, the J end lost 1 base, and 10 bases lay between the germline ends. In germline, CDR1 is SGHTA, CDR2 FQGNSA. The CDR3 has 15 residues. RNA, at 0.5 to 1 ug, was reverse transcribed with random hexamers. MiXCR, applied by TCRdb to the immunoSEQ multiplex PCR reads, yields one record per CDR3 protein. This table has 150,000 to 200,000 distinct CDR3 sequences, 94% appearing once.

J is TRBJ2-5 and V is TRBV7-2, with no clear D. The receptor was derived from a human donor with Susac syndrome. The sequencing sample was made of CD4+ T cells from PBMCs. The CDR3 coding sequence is TGTGCCAGCAGCTTAGGCAGTGCGCTCCAAGAGACCCAGTACTTC. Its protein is CASSLGSALQETQYF.